These 22 T cell receptor beta chains were all obtained from the same sample, sequenced in a study of tumor-infiltrating lymphocytes in oesophageal squamous cell carcinoma. TCRdb ran MiXCR on the PCR reads and lists one entry per CDR3 protein. The data show roughly 16,000 distinct CDR3 sequences, roughly 46% seen once. Sequenced sample: blood. The receptors here all came from a female donor with esophageal squamous cell carcinoma.

This clonotype was detected many times. The chain couples TRBV6-2 or TRBV6-3 to TRBJ2-1, with a tentative D call TRBD2 (6 bases). Germline lookup yields CDR1 MNHEY and CDR2 SVGEGT. Trimming left V 5 bases short and J 6 bases short, with 17 bases between. The CDR3 runs to 15 residues. This CDR3 reads CASSPTPGGLNEQFF. CDR3 bases: TGTGCCAGCAGTCCTACCCCCGGGGGTCTCAATGAGCAGTTCTTC.

This clonotype was seen at least ten times. The rearrangement joins TRBV11-3 to TRBJ2-1; the D gene is possibly TRBD2 (7 bases). The CDR3 loop spans 15 amino acids. Looked up from germline, CDR1 is SGHNT and CDR2 is YENEEA. V was clipped by 1 base and J by 9 bases, with 16 bases between them. The CDR3 DNA reads as TGTGCCAGCAGCTTAGGGGGGGGCGCGTTGTCTGAGCAGTTCTTC. It translates to CASSLGGGALSEQFF.

Comments on this clonotype: One junction end does not reproduce the germline sequence, and a read error may be involved. The rearrangement uses TRBV28 and TRBJ2-7; no clear D gene. The end of the DNA fits TRBJ2-1 better, so the J call may be wrong. The CDR3 sequence is 15 residues long. Germline-derived CDR1 and CDR2 are MDHEN and SYDVKM. The CDR3 DNA reads as TGTGCCAGCAGTTTTCGCGTGAGCTACTACAAGGAGCAGTTCTTC. Its translation is CASSFRVSYYKEQFF.

The gene calls are TRBV11-2 and TRBJ1-2, with 9 bases that match TRBD1. CDR3 length equals 12 residues. The J segment lost 6 bases and the V segment lost 5 bases, leaving 1 base of the junction unmatched. The germline CDR1 and CDR2 sequences are SGHAT and FQNNGV. The CDR3 reads CASSDRGDGYTF. CDR3 coding DNA: TGTGCCAGCAGCGACAGGGGGGATGGCTACACCTTC.

This clonotype is judged medium-sized. The chain carries TRBV7-2 and TRBJ1-5; D is perhaps TRBD1 (5 bases). The germline gives CDR1 SGHTA, CDR2 FQGNSA. This CDR3 spans 15 amino acids. V lost 1 base and J 4 bases, leaving 11 bases between the germline ends. The CDR3 here is CASSLVGGSNQPQHF. CDR3 DNA: TGTGCCAGCAGCTTAGTTGGGGGTAGTAATCAGCCCCAGCATTTT.

This chain joins TRBV6-9 and TRBJ2-3, with D perhaps matching TRBD1 or TRBD2 (6 bases each). The end of the DNA is better explained by TRBJ2-5, so the J call may be wrong. Germline V gene lookup returns CDR1 MNHGY and CDR2 SVAAGI. This CDR3 region has 17 residues. The CDR3 nucleotides are TGTGCCAGCAGTTACCTGGGGGGCAGGGCGGGCCAAGAGACCCAGTACTTC. It specifies CASSYLGGRAGQETQYF.

This chain joins TRBV7-2 and TRBJ2-2; D is perhaps TRBD1 or TRBD2 (5 bases each). Trimming took off 6 bases at V and 4 bases at J, with 18 bases between the two ends. Germline-derived CDR1 and CDR2 are SGHTA and FQGNSA. This CDR3 comprises 16 residues. The CDR3 nucleotides are TGTGCCAGCAGGTCCGGAAGCGAGGGGATCACCGGGGAGCTGTTTTTT. Its protein is CASRSGSEGITGELFF.

Turning to this clonotype: The junction and the germline gene differ at one end; a read error may be behind it. The chain has TRBV7-6 and TRBJ2-1; 7 bases agree with TRBD2. The CDR3 covers 15 residues. The germline V gene encodes CDR1 SGHVS and CDR2 FNYEAQ. CDR3 loop: CASSLGSGFGNEQFF. For the CDR3, the DNA is TGTGCTAGCAGCTTAGGTAGCGGGTTTGGTAATGAGCAGTTCTTC. The full variable domain, with the rest looked up from reference TRBV7-6 and TRBJ2-1, is GAGVSQSPRYKVTKRGQDVALRCDPISGHVSLYWYRQALGQGPEFLTYFNYEAQQDKSGLPNDRFSAERPEGSISTLTIQRTEQRDSAMYRCASSLGSGFGNEQFFGPGTRLTVL.

The chain recombines TRBV7-4 with TRBJ1-2; D not resolved. V gave up 1 base and J gave up 7 bases, with 13 bases separating them. This CDR3 region has 14 residues. Germline CDR1 is SGHVT and CDR2 is SQSDAQ. CDR3 sequence reads: CASSLERVGFGYTF. The CDR3, as DNA: TGTGCCAGCAGCTTAGAAAGGGTCGGGTTTGGCTACACCTTC.

The chain recombines TRBV11-3 with TRBJ2-1; 11 nucleotides line up with TRBD2. The end of the DNA is better explained by TRBJ2-7, so the J call may be wrong. Germline V gene lookup returns CDR1 SGHNT and CDR2 YENEEA. This CDR3 region has 15 residues. CDR3 sequence: CASSLGTSGYNEQYF. For the CDR3, the DNA is TGTGCCAGCAGCCTGGGGACTAGCGGTTACAATGAGCAGTACTTC.

This clonotype was seen at least ten times. J is TRBJ1-3 and V is TRBV28; 7 bases agree with TRBD1. V trimming: 7 bases; J trimming: 0 bases; junction bases outside the gene matches: 6. The germline gives CDR1 MDHEN, CDR2 SYDVKM. The CDR3 has 15 residues. The CDR3 sequence is CASIATGHSGNTIYF. The CDR3 nucleotides are TGTGCCAGCATTGCGACAGGGCACTCTGGAAACACCATATATTTT.

This chain's CDR3 is CASSLVRTEQETQYF. The CDR3 DNA follows: TGTGCCAGCAGCTTGGTTCGAACAGAACAAGAGACCCAGTACTTC. The chain joins TRBV7-6 to TRBJ2-5, with no clear D. Trimming pared 3 bases from V and 2 bases from J, leaving 13 bases between. Germline V gene sequence: CDR1 SGHVS, CDR2 FNYEAQ. CDR3 size: 15 residues.

The sample holds many counts of this clonotype. The V gene is TRBV19, the J gene TRBJ1-5, with a possible D match to TRBD1 (5 bases). Between the trimmed V and J ends, which lost 5 bases and 0 bases, there was a span of 8 bases. The CDR3 consists of 14 residues. The germline CDR1 and CDR2 sequences are LNHDA and SQIVND (reference sequence). The DNA for the CDR3 is TGTGCCAGTAGTTTGCAGGGTAGCAATCAGCCCCAGCATTTT. It yields the protein CASSLQGSNQPQHF.

About this clonotype: A junction end diverges from the germline sequence, so it may reflect a read error. The chain uses TRBV6-1 and TRBJ1-1; no reliable D call. The CDR3 extends over 15 amino acids. Germline CDR1 reads MNHNS; CDR2 reads SASEGT. The CDR3 bases are TGTGCCAGCAGCCCAAAGCCCACTCTTACCGGGGAGCTGTATTTT. This encodes CASSPKPTLTGELYF.

This clonotype was seen at least ten times. V and J are TRBV5-4 and TRBJ2-2, with D unresolved. The CDR3 is made up of 16 amino acids. The V and J ends lost 0 bases and 3 bases respectively, with 12 bases between them. Germline CDR1 SGHNT, CDR2 YYREEE (reference sequence). The CDR3 coding sequence is TGTGCCAGCAGCTTGGTGGCCAGGATAGACACCGGGGAGCTGTTTTTT. This gives the protein CASSLVARIDTGELFF.

The chain recombines TRBV7-9 with TRBJ1-1; a possible D gene is TRBD1 (5 bases). The CDR3 loop spans 13 amino acids. Per germline, CDR1 SEHNR and CDR2 FQNEAQ (reference sequence). V was pared by 4 bases and J by 4 bases, with 10 bases between. In DNA, the CDR3 is TGTGCCAGCAGCTCGGGGGGGATCACTGAAGCTTTCTTT. This encodes CASSSGGITEAFF.

The chain employs TRBV28 and TRBJ2-7; D gene uncertain. Between the trimmed V and J ends, which lost 8 bases and 2 bases, there was a span of 13 bases. The CDR3 contains 13 residues. Germline V gene data show CDR1 as MDHEN and CDR2 as SYDVKM. The CDR3 spells CASGPTQTYEQYF. In DNA form, the CDR3 reads TGTGCCAGCGGTCCGACTCAGACCTACGAGCAGTACTTC.

In the case of this clonotype: This likely comes from a read error, as the CDR3 has no conserved phenylalanine or tryptophan at its end. No DNA is shown, since the ends of the CDR3 on it are uncertain; the CDR3 is the one TCRdb lists. The V and J genes are TRBV7-2 and TRBJ2-5; the table's D call TRBD2 went unverified against the DNA. In germline, CDR1 is SGHTA, CDR2 FQGNSA. The CDR3 sequence runs 15 residues, both termini included. The CDR3 sequence: CASSMGGGSGYTFGS.

This clonotype was seen ten or more times. The rearrangement uses TRBV6-1 and TRBJ1-4, with D possibly matching TRBD1 (6 bases). Germline-derived CDR1 and CDR2 are MNHNS and SASEGT. The V end was cut by 6 bases, the J end by 7 bases, with 30 bases between. The length of the CDR3 is 19 residues. The CDR3 DNA is TGTGCCAGCAGCCATGGACAGTCCCTGACCCCCCGTAGTACTGAAAAACTGTTTTTT. This codes for CASSHGQSLTPRSTEKLFF.

The V call is TRBV7-2, the J call TRBJ2-3; D unclear. The end of the DNA fits TRBJ2-5 better, so the J call may be wrong. In germline, CDR1 is SGHTA, CDR2 FQGNSA. The CDR3 has 13 residues. DNA of the CDR3: TGTGCCAGCAGCTTAGTGGGTAGGGAGACCCAGTACTTC. It is translated as CASSLVGRETQYF.

The chain recombines TRBV7-6 with TRBJ2-5; 8 bases align to TRBD1. TRBJ1-5 explains the end of the DNA better; the J call may be wrong. Per the germline V gene, CDR1 is SGHVS and CDR2 is FNYEAQ. The CDR3 covers 14 residues. The CDR3 protein is CASSFQGANQPQHF. In DNA form, the CDR3 reads TGTGCCAGCAGCTTCCAGGGGGCGAATCAGCCCCAGCATTTT.

The chain is built from TRBV6-6 and TRBJ2-3; D gene unclear. TRBJ1-1 explains the end of the DNA better; the J call may be wrong. The CDR3 loop spans 12 amino acids. CDR1 is MNHNY and CDR2 is SVGAGI in the germline V gene (reference sequence). CDR3 loop: CASSYSTTEAFF. The CDR3 bases are TGTGCCAGCAGTTACTCGACGACTGAAGCTTTCTTT.